These 25 T cell receptor beta chains share one sample of origin, sequenced in a study of blood T cell repertoires in COVID-19 (dated by TCRdb to between 2020 and 2021). The library was generated by the immunoSEQ multiplex PCR assay. Not all clones reach the TCRdb copy of this immuneACCESS table, which keeps in-frame sequences only. Checked studies attribute under half of the gap to unresolved V genes and leave the rest unexplained. The sample records under 500,000 clones, about 85% of which are singletons. Of the sample, almost 2% falls within the top ten clones. The sample comprised PBMCs or T cells enriched from blood (not recorded which). Receptors were obtained from a woman in her late teens or twenties with acute COVID-19.

V and J are TRBV15 and TRBJ2-7; 8 positions match TRBD1. CDR1 LNHNV and CDR2 YYDKDF come from the germline V gene (reference sequence). J gave up 6 bases and V 0 bases, and 7 bases lay outside the gene matches. There are 15 residues in the CDR3. CDR3 amino acids: CATSRDGQGYFEQYF. The CDR3 DNA reads TGTGCCACCAGCAGAGATGGACAGGGATACTTCGAGCAGTACTTC.

The V call is TRBV7-9, the J call TRBJ1-1; D gene unclear. Germline assignment: CDR1 SEHNR and CDR2 FQNEAQ (reference sequence). CDR3 size: 12 residues. The ends were cut back, 2 bases at V and 7 bases at J, with 8 bases in the middle. Here the CDR3 reads CASSLMADEAFF. CDR3 bases: TGTGCCAGCAGCTTAATGGCTGATGAAGCTTTCTTT.

The chain combines TRBV18 with TRBJ1-2, with D unclear. Germline loops: CDR1 KGHSH, CDR2 LQKENI. V was clipped by 2 bases and J by 1 base, with 5 bases between them. This CDR3 contains 13 residues. In DNA, the CDR3 is TGTGCCAGCTCACCAGAACTTAACTATGGCTACACCTTC. Encoded protein: CASSPELNYGYTF. Combining the CDR3 with reference TRBV18 and TRBJ1-2 gives the whole variable domain NAGVMQNPRHLVRRRGQEARLRCSPMKGHSHVYWYRQLPEEGLKFMVYLQKENIIDESGMPKERFSAEFPKEGPSILRIQQVVRGDSAAYFCASSPELNYGYTFGSGTRLTVV.

J is TRBJ1-5 and V is TRBV19, with D possibly being TRBD1 (5 bases). The CDR3 runs 14 residues. Germline lookup yields CDR1 LNHDA and CDR2 SQIVND (reference sequence). V was pared by 6 bases and J by 5 bases, with 14 bases between. The CDR3 loop is CASRSYGGYQPQHF. The CDR3 DNA sequence: TGTGCCAGTAGATCGTATGGGGGGTATCAGCCCCAGCATTTT. Together with reference TRBV19 and TRBJ1-5, the CDR3 gives the full variable domain: DGGITQSPKYLFRKEGQNVTLSCEQNLNHDAMYWYRQDPGQGLRLIYYSQIVNDFQKGDIAEGYSVSREKKESFPLTVTSAQKNPTAFYLCASRSYGGYQPQHFGDGTRLSIL.

The CDR3 DNA sequence: TGTGCCAGCAGCTCGATGGCCAGCGCTAGCACAGATACGCAGTATTTT. Translated, it gives CASSSMASASTDTQYF. The V and J genes are TRBV7-2 and TRBJ2-3; D is unresolved. The CDR3 is 16 amino acids. Germline loops: CDR1 SGHTA, CDR2 FQGNSA. Between the trimmed V and J ends, which lost 4 bases and 0 bases, there was a span of 14 bases. Full variable domain (outside the CDR3, taken from reference TRBV7-2 and TRBJ2-3): GAGVSQSPSNKVTEKGKDVELRCDPISGHTALYWYRQSLGQGLEFLIYFQGNSAPDKSGLPSDRFSAERTGGSVSTLTIQRTQQEDSAVYLCASSSMASASTDTQYFGPGTRLTVL.

The chain's CDR3 is CATRGTGGIYTF. CDR3 coding DNA: TGTGCCACTCGAGGGACAGGGGGTATCTACACCTTC. V and J are TRBV24-1 and TRBJ1-2, with 11 bases fitting TRBD1. The CDR3 has 12 residues. With 10 bases clipped from V and 10 bases from J, the junction kept 7 bases outside the gene matches. The germline gives CDR1 KGHDR, CDR2 SFDVKD.

The chain links TRBV14 to TRBJ2-2; perhaps TRBD1 as D (5 bases). CDR1 and CDR2 from the germline V gene are SGHDN and FVKESK. Deletions cut 4 bases from V and 4 bases from J, with 13 bases between. The CDR3 runs to 15 residues. CDR3 DNA sequence: TGTGCCAGCAGCCGTCGGACACCACTCACCGGGGAGCTGTTTTTT. As protein: CASSRRTPLTGELFF.

The chain joins TRBV12-5 to TRBJ1-3, with TRBD1 identical over 7 bases. V dropped 1 base and J dropped 3; count of bases not matched to a gene: 3. The CDR3 contains 15 residues. Germline CDR1 is LGHNT and CDR2 is FRNRAP. The CDR3 nucleotides read TGTGCTAGTGGTTTGGGACAGGGATTTGGAAACACCATATATTTT. Its protein product is CASGLGQGFGNTIYF.

The chain employs TRBV6-5 and TRBJ1-3; D call uncertain. Trimming removed 2 bases at V and 4 bases at J, with 6 bases between. Germline CDR1 is MNHEY and CDR2 is SVGAGI. The CDR3 consists of 13 residues. In DNA, the CDR3 is TGTGCCAGCAGTTACGCACAGGGAAACACCATATATTTT. Residues: CASSYAQGNTIYF.

This clone was counted between two and nine times. The chain has TRBV6-2 or TRBV6-3 and TRBJ1-1; no clear D. This CDR3 is built from 13 residues. V lost 5 bases, J lost 3 bases, and 10 bases lay in between. The germline CDR1 and CDR2 sequences are MNHEY and SVGEGT. CDR3 coding DNA: TGTGCCAGCAGTGCCGGGAGACACACTGAAGCTTTCTTT. It codes for CASSAGRHTEAFF.

V is TRBV27 and J is TRBJ1-1, with TRBD1 matching over 12 bases. V was clipped by 6 bases and J by 5 bases; unmatched bases: 4. CDR3 length: 14 amino acids. Germline V gene sequence: CDR1 MNHEY, CDR2 SMNVEV (reference sequence). This chain's CDR3 is CASRPGQGATEAFF. CDR3 nucleotide sequence: TGTGCCAGCAGGCCGGGACAGGGGGCGACTGAAGCTTTCTTT.

Concerning this clone: The sample carries other DNA sequences with the same CDR3. V is TRBV5-4 and J is TRBJ2-5; 9 nucleotides align to TRBD2. The CDR3 length is 15 residues. Germline lookup yields CDR1 SGHNT and CDR2 YYREEE (reference sequence). With 0 bases clipped from V and 2 bases from J, the junction kept 2 bases outside the gene matches. CDR3 nucleotide sequence: TGTGCCAGCAGCTTGGCGACTAGCGGTCAAGAGACCCAGTACTTC. Residues: CASSLATSGQETQYF.

The chain employs TRBV11-1 and TRBJ2-1, with TRBD2 matching 11 bases. CDR3 length equals 15 residues. Germline V gene lookup returns CDR1 SGHAT and CDR2 FQDESV (reference sequence). The V and J ends lost 5 bases and 4 bases, in that order; junction bases with no gene match: 4. CDR3 sequence (DNA): TGTGCCAGCAGCCTTGGGACTAGCGGATACAATGAGCAGTTCTTC. Amino acids: CASSLGTSGYNEQFF.

This chain links TRBV15 with TRBJ2-7; D call uncertain. CDR1 and CDR2 (germline): LNHNV, YYDKDF (reference sequence). The CDR3 loop spans 13 amino acids. V dropped 4 bases and J dropped 0 bases, with 7 bases sitting between them. CDR3 sequence reads: CATSIRFSYEQYF. The CDR3 DNA reads as TGTGCCACCAGCATCAGGTTCTCCTACGAGCAGTACTTC.

Notes on this clone: The same CDR3 also results from other DNA sequences found in this sample. V usage is TRBV27 and J usage is TRBJ1-1, with D unresolved. Per germline, CDR1 MNHEY and CDR2 SMNVEV (reference sequence). This CDR3 is 14 amino acids long. Trimming cost V 3 bases and J 0 bases, with 8 bases left between them. CDR3 amino acids: CASSFGGLNTEAFF. The CDR3, as DNA: TGTGCCAGCAGTTTTGGAGGTTTGAACACTGAAGCTTTCTTT.

This rearrangement joins TRBV7-9 to TRBJ2-5; possibly TRBD1 for D (6 bases). Germline V CDR1 and CDR2: SEHNR, FQNEAQ (reference sequence). The CDR3 consists of 16 residues. Trimming left V 4 bases short and J 4 bases short, with 19 bases between. In DNA, the CDR3 is TGTGCCAGCAGCTCACCCAGGGGCCGACCCGGAGAGACCCAGTACTTC. Translating it yields CASSSPRGRPGETQYF.

This chain links TRBV11-2 with TRBJ2-1, with 7 bases aligning to TRBD2. The CDR3 loop spans 16 amino acids. CDR1 is SGHAT and CDR2 is FQNNGV in the germline V gene. After removal of 1 base from V and 6 bases from J, the junction contained 9 bases not matched to a gene. As DNA, the CDR3 is TGTGCCAGCAGCTTAGGAGGTCGCGGGAGACTCAATGAGCAGTTCTTC. Encoded protein: CASSLGGRGRLNEQFF.

This clone was counted a single time. This chain uses TRBV19 with TRBJ2-1; D not certain. Germline lookup yields CDR1 LNHDA and CDR2 SQIVND (reference sequence). The CDR3 totals 13 residues. V shed 4 bases and J shed 8 bases, with 12 bases lying between them. CDR3 residues: CASSRAILDEQFF. The CDR3 DNA follows: TGTGCCAGTAGTAGAGCCATTTTGGATGAGCAGTTCTTC.

This chain links TRBV29-1 with TRBJ2-7; 7 bases line up with TRBD2. CDR3 length: 18 amino acids. Trimming removed 2 bases from V and 3 bases from J; junction bases left unmatched: 19. Germline V gives CDR1 SQVTM, CDR2 ANQGSEA. The CDR3 protein is CSVEIPGLSNAAIYEQYF. The CDR3 DNA follows: TGCAGCGTTGAAATTCCGGGACTATCGAACGCGGCGATCTACGAGCAGTACTTC.

This clone has just one count. V is TRBV5-1 and J is TRBJ2-7, with 8 bases matching TRBD1. The CDR3 contains 13 residues. Germline V gene data show CDR1 as SGHRS and CDR2 as YFSETQ. J was trimmed by 6 bases and V by 2 bases; bases with no gene match: 4. CDR3 sequence: CASSFRTGLEQYF. The CDR3 DNA follows: TGCGCCAGCAGCTTTCGGACAGGGCTCGAGCAGTACTTC.

The gene calls are TRBV18 and TRBJ2-3, with 9 bases identical to TRBD1. The CDR3 consists of 12 residues. With 3 bases clipped from V and 9 bases from J, the junction kept 1 base outside the gene matches. Germline CDR1 KGHSH, CDR2 LQKENI. The CDR3 loop is CASSPDRGTQYF. The CDR3 DNA reads as TGTGCCAGCTCACCCGACAGGGGGACGCAGTATTTT.

This sequence joins TRBV9 and TRBJ2-1; TRBD2 matches at 7 bases. The germline V gene encodes CDR1 SGDLS and CDR2 YYNGEE. J lost 7 bases, V lost 3 bases, and 10 bases had no gene match. The CDR3 totals 15 residues. The CDR3 coding sequence is TGTGCCAGCAGCGCAGCGGGGTCCATTGTGAATGAGCAGTTCTTC. This codes for CASSAAGSIVNEQFF.

The V call is TRBV27, the J call TRBJ1-2, with D possibly being TRBD1 (6 bases). Germline CDR1 is MNHEY and CDR2 is SMNVEV (reference sequence). The V and J ends lost 0 bases and 4 bases respectively, with 6 bases between them. This CDR3 is 13 amino acids long. This chain's CDR3 is CASSLSGAYGYTF. The DNA for the CDR3 is TGTGCCAGCAGTTTATCGGGGGCCTATGGCTACACCTTC.

To note about this clone: This may arise from a read error, as a much more abundant clone is one base away. V and J are TRBV25-1 and TRBJ1-2; TRBD1 agrees at 8 bases. V shed 2 bases, J shed 2 bases, and the junction held 1 base outside the gene matches. Germline V CDR1 and CDR2: MGHDK, SYGVNS. The CDR3 runs to 14 residues. CDR3 nucleotide sequence: TGTGCCAGCAGTGAAGGACAGGGCAACTATGGCTACACCTTC. Translating gives CASSEGQGNYGYTF.

The gene calls are TRBV7-2 and TRBJ1-1; 7 bases are shared with TRBD1. Trimming took 5 bases from V and 4 from J; bases not matched to a gene: 7. CDR1 and CDR2 (germline): SGHTA, FQGNSA. The CDR3 has 14 amino acids. The CDR3 DNA is TGTGCCAGCAGCCACCCACCAGGGGGCACTGAAGCTTTCTTT. As protein: CASSHPPGGTEAFF. The variable domain in full, completed from reference TRBV7-2 and TRBJ1-1, reads GAGVSQSPSNKVTEKGKDVELRCDPISGHTALYWYRQSLGQGLEFLIYFQGNSAPDKSGLPSDRFSAERTGGSVSTLTIQRTQQEDSAVYLCASSHPPGGTEAFFGQGTRLTVV.